This is a list of T cell receptor beta chains from one sample in a study of blood T cell repertoires in COVID-19. Sequenced by immunoSEQ multiplex PCR; TCRdb stores in-frame clones only, minus some. This table holds some 200,000 clones, roughly 84% found once. Sequencing was performed on peripheral blood. The receptors shown here come from a man aged 45-60 years with COVID-19, enrolled during active disease. Each CDR3 is given with its conserved first and last residue. The D gene is left open where the match is weak. Size values are once, few and many counts, or a class for expanded clones, and some rows have none.

>.|.|TRBV7-9|TRBJ1-2
CASSPVTGTYGYTF
TGTGCCAGCAGCCCCGTAACAGGGACCTATGGCTACACCTTC
>TRBD1|.|TRBV28|TRBJ1-6
CASSSRTGESSPLHF
TGTGCCAGCAGCTCGAGGACAGGGGAGAGTTCGCCCCTCCACTTT
>.|.|TRBV2|TRBJ2-7
CASSPNYEQYF
TGTGCCAGCAGCCCAAACTACGAGCAGTACTTC
>.|.|TRBV19|TRBJ1-5
CASRQTDNQPQHF
TGTGCCAGTAGGCAGACAGACAATCAGCCCCAGCATTTT
>.|.|TRBV7-8|TRBJ2-7
CASSRAAYEQYF
TGTGCCAGCAGCCGAGCCGCGTACGAGCAGTACTTC
>.|.|TRBV2|TRBJ2-7
CASSEETGVSYEQYF
TGTGCCAGCAGTGAGGAGACAGGTGTCTCCTACGAGCAGTACTTC
>TRBD1|.|TRBV27|TRBJ2-7
CASSHGTGTYEQYF
TGTGCCAGCAGTCATGGGACAGGTACCTACGAGCAGTACTTC
>TRBD1|.|TRBV30|TRBJ1-4
CAWSIQGINEKLFF
TGTGCCTGGAGCATACAGGGGATTAATGAAAAACTGTTTTTT
>.|.|TRBV7-8|TRBJ1-2
CASSLDSFGGFVDTF
TGTGCCAGCAGCTTAGATAGTTTCGGGGGTTTTGTCGACACCTTC
>.|.|TRBV21-1|TRBJ2-7
CASSLGQVSSYEQYF
TGTGCCAGCAGCCTGGGGCAGGTGAGCTCCTACGAGCAGTACTTC
>.|once|TRBV6-4|TRBJ2-5
CASSDSNSALETQYF
TGTGCCAGCAGTGACTCTAACAGTGCCCTTGAGACCCAGTACTTC
>.|.|TRBV30|TRBJ2-1
CAWSSGVNEQFF
TGTGCCTGGAGTTCGGGGGTCAATGAGCAGTTCTTC
>.|.|TRBV20-1|TRBJ2-7
CSASNGLEQYF
TGCAGTGCTAGTAATGGGCTCGAGCAGTACTTC
>TRBD1|.|TRBV2|TRBJ2-3
CASSGGQGSTDTQYF
TGTGCCAGCAGTGGGGGACAGGGGAGCACAGATACGCAGTATTTT
>.|.|TRBV7-2|TRBJ1-3
CASSPWGGSGNTIYF
TGTGCCAGCAGCCCGTGGGGGGGAAGTGGAAACACCATATATTTT
>.|.|TRBV2|TRBJ1-3
CASSEFDRGNTIYF
TGTGCCAGCAGCGAATTCGACAGGGGAAACACCATATATTTT
>.|.|TRBV2|TRBJ2-1
CASNGVNEQFF
TGTGCCAGCAACGGGGTTAATGAGCAGTTCTTC
>.|.|TRBV28|TRBJ1-1
CVSHPEIWNTEAFF
TGTGTCTCTCATCCAGAAATCTGGAACACTGAAGCTTTCTTT
>.|.|TRBV9|TRBJ1-5
CASSVGAGRQPQHF
TGTGCCAGCAGCGTAGGCGCGGGACGGCAGCCCCAGCATTTT
>.|few|TRBV4-3|TRBJ2-2
CASSQDHSRARGPLSGELFF
TGCGCCAGCAGCCAAGATCATTCGCGGGCCAGGGGCCCTTTGAGCGGGGAGCTGTTTTTT
>TRBD2|.|TRBV2|TRBJ2-5
CASTFQAGGGETQYF
TGTGCCAGCACCTTCCAGGCGGGAGGAGGGGAGACCCAGTACTTC
>.|.|TRBV5-1|TRBJ2-4
CASSLVWEDPKNIQYF
TGCGCCAGCAGCTTGGTGTGGGAGGATCCCAAAAACATTCAGTACTTC
>TRBD1|.|TRBV9|TRBJ2-3
CASSATGAHTDTQYF
TGTGCCAGCAGCGCGACAGGGGCACACACAGATACGCAGTATTTT
>TRBD1|once|TRBV5-4|TRBJ2-7
CASSLGTGWYEQYF
TGTGCCAGCAGCTTGGGGACAGGGTGGTACGAGCAGTACTTC
>TRBD1|.|TRBV19|TRBJ1-1
CASNGDRGWDTEAFF
TGTGCCAGTAATGGGGACAGGGGTTGGGACACTGAAGCTTTCTTT
>.|.|TRBV27|TRBJ2-2
CASSGTWGGGGELFF
TGTGCCAGCAGTGGGACTTGGGGGGGCGGCGGGGAGCTGTTTTTT
>TRBD1|.|TRBV6-1|TRBJ1-6
CASSEAFQGANNSPLHF
TGTGCCAGCAGTGAAGCTTTCCAGGGGGCGAATAATTCACCCCTCCACTTT
>.|once|TRBV5-1|TRBJ1-1
CASSLLPGSNTEAFF
TGCGCCAGCAGCTTGTTACCGGGGTCGAACACTGAAGCTTTCTTT
>.|.|TRBV6-5|TRBJ1-6
CASSYEAKRSPLHF
TGTGCCAGCAGTTATGAGGCCAAACGGTCACCCCTCCACTTT
>.|few|TRBV15|TRBJ1-3
CATSRDGRRATGNTIYF
TGTGCCACCAGCAGAGATGGCCGGCGGGCTACTGGAAACACCATATATTTT
>TRBD2|once|TRBV7-3|TRBJ2-1
CASSTTGGLNEQFF
TGTGCCAGCAGCACAACGGGGGGTTTGAATGAGCAGTTCTTC
>TRBD2|once|TRBV18|TRBJ2-5
CASSYNGGQETQYF
TGTGCCAGCTCATATAACGGGGGGCAAGAGACCCAGTACTTC
>.|.|TRBV6-5|TRBJ1-5
CASSVGQPGKSPQHF
TGTGCCAGCAGCGTGGGACAACCAGGGAAATCGCCCCAGCATTTT
>.|.|TRBV30|TRBJ2-3
CAWNGGRVTKKITDTQYF
TGTGCCTGGAACGGGGGGCGGGTAACCAAAAAAATCACAGATACGCAGTATTTT
>.|.|TRBV27|TRBJ1-3
CASRAPGMGNTIYF
TGTGCCAGCAGGGCTCCAGGGATGGGAAACACCATATATTTT
>.|.|TRBV7-6|TRBJ2-3
CASSLGQTRVDTQYF
TGTGCCAGCAGCTTAGGCCAAACTAGGGTAGATACGCAGTATTTT
>TRBD2|.|TRBV4-2|TRBJ2-7
CASSHHLAGSYEQYF
TGTGCCAGCAGCCATCATTTAGCGGGATCGTACGAGCAGTACTTC
>.|few|TRBV6-6|TRBJ1-1
CASSPRIQEMNTEAFF
TGTGCCAGCAGCCCCCGAATACAGGAGATGAACACTGAAGCTTTCTTT
>.|.|TRBV29-1|TRBJ1-1
CSVESWGQGTEAFF
TGCAGCGTTGAAAGTTGGGGGCAGGGCACTGAAGCTTTCTTT
>TRBD2|.|TRBV9|TRBJ2-1
CASSAASGTYNEQFF
TGTGCCAGCAGCGCCGCTAGCGGCACATACAATGAGCAGTTCTTC
>TRBD2|.|TRBV2|TRBJ2-1
CASSPGWAGAEQFF
TGTGCCAGCAGCCCCGGTTGGGCGGGAGCTGAGCAGTTCTTC
>.|.|TRBV6-4|TRBJ1-6
CASSEGQGSSPLHF
TGTGCCAGCAGTGAAGGGCAGGGCAGTTCACCCCTCCACTTT
>TRBD2|.|TRBV3-1/TRBV3-2|TRBJ2-1
CASSQGVPSGRIFF
TGTGCCAGCAGCCAAGGGGTCCCTAGCGGGAGGATATTCTTC
>.|.|TRBV5-4|TRBJ2-7
CAFTADPNSYEQYF
TGTGCCTTTACAGCGGACCCTAACTCCTACGAGCAGTACTTC
>TRBD2|.|TRBV15|TRBJ2-1
CATSRDREAGDYNEQFF
TGTGCCACCAGCAGAGATCGAGAAGCGGGAGACTACAATGAGCAGTTCTTC
>.|.|TRBV30|TRBJ1-1
CAWGGRKAFF
TGTGCCTGGGGGGGCCGTAAAGCTTTCTTT
>.|.|TRBV6-5|TRBJ1-1
CASSYGGFTEAFF
TGTGCCAGCAGTTACGGGGGGTTCACTGAAGCTTTCTTT
>.|.|TRBV7-9|TRBJ1-5
CASSLGGPGLRPNQPQHF
TGTGCCAGCAGCTTAGGTGGCCCGGGTCTCCGCCCCAATCAGCCCCAGCATTTT
>.|.|TRBV5-4|TRBJ1-4
CASSSGQGREKLFF
TGTGCCAGCAGTTCCGGTCAGGGGCGGGAAAAACTGTTTTTT
>.|.|TRBV11-3|TRBJ2-3
CASSLEARGDTQYF
TGTGCCAGCAGCTTAGAAGCCCGTGGAGATACGCAGTATTTT
>TRBD1|.|TRBV7-9|TRBJ2-7
CATLLGQGQYF
TGTGCCACCCTACTAGGACAGGGGCAGTACTTC
>.|.|TRBV9|TRBJ2-5
CASSVAGAPLGQETQYF
TGTGCCAGCAGCGTAGCAGGGGCCCCACTGGGGCAAGAGACCCAGTACTTC
>TRBD2|once|TRBV4-1|TRBJ2-1
CASSQPYAGGFNEQFF
TGCGCCAGCAGCCAACCTTATGCCGGGGGGTTCAATGAGCAGTTCTTC
>TRBD1|.|TRBV30|TRBJ2-1
CAWSRMTGGGEQFF
TGTGCCTGGAGTCGCATGACAGGGGGCGGTGAGCAGTTCTTC
>.|.|TRBV24-1|TRBJ2-3
CATSVAGDTDTQYF
TGTGCCACCAGTGTTGCAGGCGACACAGATACGCAGTATTTT
>TRBD1|.|TRBV28|TRBJ2-1
CASSLGQASYNEQFF
TGTGCCAGCAGCCTGGGACAGGCCTCGTACAATGAGCAGTTCTTC
>.|.|TRBV21-1|TRBJ2-2
CASAGTANTGELFF
TGTGCCAGCGCCGGGACAGCGAACACCGGGGAGCTGTTTTTT